This is a list of T cell receptor beta chains from one sample in a study of Graves' ophthalmopathy and Graves' hyperthyroidism. TCRdb fed the multiplex PCR reads into MiXCR, producing one record per CDR3 protein. The sample has 200,000 to 250,000 distinct CDR3 sequences, 20% to 25% seen once. Sequencing was performed on peripheral blood. The receptor set was obtained from a woman aged 45-65 years with Graves' ophthalmopathy. CDR3s leave out the opening cysteine and the closing phenylalanine or tryptophan. A D gene is named only where the DNA matches it firmly.

len,d_gene,v_gene,j_gene,CDR3aa
12,TRBD1,TRBV20-1,TRBJ2-5,SPFSRDREETQY
10,.,TRBV2,TRBJ2-5,ASSEFPETQY
12,TRBD1,TRBV2,TRBJ1-2,ASSDEDRTDGYT
13,TRBD2,TRBV6-2/TRBV6-3,TRBJ2-7,ASSRAGTTGYEQY
13,.,TRBV6-1,TRBJ1-5,ASSDGAVHYQPQH
12,TRBD1,TRBV19,TRBJ2-2,ASSPGQGPGELF
10,.,TRBV12-3/TRBV12-4,TRBJ2-5,ASSTNGGTQY
12,.,TRBV3-1,TRBJ2-7,ASSPPFGGYEQY
13,TRBD1,TRBV28,TRBJ2-7,ASSKTVQGAAEQY
13,TRBD1,TRBV7-2,TRBJ1-6,ASSRQGRYGSPLH
11,TRBD1,TRBV6-5,TRBJ2-7,ASSYRGQAEQY
14,.,TRBV5-1,TRBJ2-7,ASSPEGATRAYEQY
11,.,TRBV4-1,TRBJ2-7,ASSQSATYEQY
10,.,TRBV6-2/TRBV6-3,TRBJ1-2,ASSYVGNGYT
12,.,TRBV2,TRBJ2-3,ASSELGPTDTQY
14,TRBD2,TRBV2,TRBJ2-7,ASSDSVSGRNYEQY
12,TRBD2,TRBV5-1,TRBJ2-7,ASNPGTGGYEQY
14,TRBD1,TRBV28,TRBJ2-5,ASSSGQGSFGETQY
13,.,TRBV19,TRBJ2-5,ASSIDMGSIVTQY
12,.,TRBV5-1,TRBJ2-7,ASSRSRGSYEQY
15,TRBD2,TRBV6-2/TRBV6-3,TRBJ2-7,ACSYSTGLAESYEQY
13,TRBD1,TRBV18,TRBJ1-6,ASSRGQGKDSPLH
12,.,TRBV12-5,TRBJ1-1,ATTGYTSGTEAF
13,TRBD1,TRBV11-2,TRBJ2-7,ASSLDRGHSYEQY
12,.,TRBV2,TRBJ2-5,ASSVPQTEGTQY
12,.,TRBV10-1,TRBJ2-5,ASSEGINVETQY
12,.,TRBV13,TRBJ2-2,AGKRAGNTGELF
13,.,TRBV20-1,TRBJ2-7,SASISRGGIYEQY
12,TRBD1,TRBV7-2,TRBJ2-7,ASSRTGGSYEQY
16,TRBD2,TRBV4-1,TRBJ2-4,ASSQDPSGSGREDIQY
11,TRBD2,TRBV6-2/TRBV6-3,TRBJ2-7,ASTSREGYEQY
10,.,TRBV2,TRBJ1-3,ASSARVDTIY
13,TRBD1,TRBV5-1,TRBJ1-2,ASSTTGQGLSGYT
10,.,TRBV7-2,TRBJ1-1,AGGARRDEAF
13,TRBD1,TRBV28,TRBJ1-6,ASSLYVQGGSPLH
10,.,TRBV12-3/TRBV12-4,TRBJ2-5,ASSFSQETQY
14,.,TRBV11-2,TRBJ2-2,ASSLNRAGNTGELF
12,.,TRBV28,TRBJ2-5,ASSPWRGQETQY
19,.,TRBV13,TRBJ1-2,ASSFPTRDTPQAPANYGYT
12,TRBD1,TRBV19,TRBJ1-1,ASSADRGSAEAF
12,TRBD1,TRBV6-1,TRBJ2-2,ASKWDRGEGELF
14,TRBD1,TRBV18,TRBJ1-6,ASSQQPGQGGSPLH
12,.,TRBV7-2,TRBJ2-3,ASSLTPSTDTQY
13,TRBD1,TRBV12-3/TRBV12-4,TRBJ2-2,ASISGTGYTGELF